The 20 T cell receptor beta chains presented below share a single source sample, sequenced in a study of blood T cell repertoires in COVID-19. The repertoire was sequenced with immunoSEQ multiplex PCR; TCRdb's copy has only in-frame clones and lacks some. The table lists about 160,000 clones, 85% to 90% of them singletons. Material: peripheral blood. These receptors all stem from a woman aged 70-85 years with COVID-19, enrolled during active disease.

This chain links TRBV7-2 with TRBJ2-5; 14 bases fit TRBD2. CDR3 size: 15 residues. Germline-derived CDR1 and CDR2 are SGHTA and FQGNSA. Trimming took 5 bases from V and 4 from J; bases not matched to a gene: 3. CDR3 sequence (DNA): TGTGCCAGCAGCATCGGGACTAGCGGGAGAGAGACCCAGTACTTC. Translating it yields CASSIGTSGRETQYF.

This CDR3 is CAISRQGGYEQYF. In DNA, the CDR3 is TGTGCCATCAGTAGACAGGGTGGTTACGAGCAGTACTTC. The chain combines TRBV10-3 with TRBJ2-7; 7 bases are a match to TRBD1. With 5 bases clipped from V and 4 bases from J, the junction kept 5 bases outside the gene matches. Germline lookup yields CDR1 ENHRY and CDR2 SYGVKD. The CDR3 consists of 13 residues.

This sequence joins TRBV14 and TRBJ2-1, with TRBD1 as a possible D gene (6 bases). V was pared by 0 bases and J by 6 bases, with 12 bases between. Germline assignment: CDR1 SGHDN and CDR2 FVKESK. This CDR3 spans 15 amino acids. The CDR3 DNA sequence: TGTGCCAGCAGCCAAGATTGGACAGCGGTCAATGAGCAGTTCTTC. This encodes CASSQDWTAVNEQFF. Based on the CDR3 plus reference TRBV14 and TRBJ2-1, the full variable domain is EAGVTQFPSHSVIEKGQTVTLRCDPISGHDNLYWYRRVMGKEIKFLLHFVKESKQDESGMPNNRFLAERTGGTYSTLKVQPAELEDSGVYFCASSQDWTAVNEQFFGPGTRLTVL.

The chain couples TRBV5-1 to TRBJ1-4; tentatively, D is TRBD1 (5 bases). Germline lookup yields CDR1 SGHRS and CDR2 YFSETQ. The CDR3 has 15 amino acids. The ends were cut back, 1 base at V and 5 bases at J, with 12 bases in the middle. The CDR3 sequence is CASSLSGGGNEKLFF. DNA of the CDR3: TGCGCCAGCAGCTTGAGTGGCGGGGGAAATGAAAAACTGTTTTTT.

The CDR3 DNA is TGCGCCAGCAGCCTTTCCGGGACAGGGGGCGAAAAACTGTTTTTT. This translates into CASSLSGTGGEKLFF. V is TRBV4-1 and J is TRBJ1-4; 12 bases map to TRBD1. Germline V gene lookup returns CDR1 MGHRA and CDR2 YSYEKL. CDR3 size: 15 residues. The trim removed 4 bases at V and 8 bases at J, leaving 5 bases unmatched.

The V and J genes are TRBV6-5 and TRBJ1-2, with 9 bases lining up with TRBD1. Per the germline V gene, CDR1 is MNHEY and CDR2 is SVGAGI. J was trimmed by 5 bases and V by 0 bases; bases with no gene match: 7. The CDR3 is 16 residues long. Written as DNA, the CDR3 is TGTGCCAGCAGTTACTCGAGTGTTGGACAGGGGTATGGCTACACCTTC. Residues: CASSYSSVGQGYGYTF.

The genes are TRBV29-1 and TRBJ1-6; 9 bases match TRBD1. The CDR3 length is 14 residues. V lost 5 bases, J lost 9 bases, and 8 bases stayed unmatched. The germline CDR1 and CDR2 sequences are SQVTM and ANQGSEA. CDR3 loop: CSVKDRGFGSPLHF. In DNA, the CDR3 is TGCAGCGTTAAGGACAGGGGATTTGGTTCACCCCTCCACTTT.

The chain joins TRBV28 to TRBJ2-7, with 9 bases fitting TRBD1. Germline V gene sequence: CDR1 MDHEN, CDR2 SYDVKM. The CDR3 has 15 amino acids. The ends lost 4 bases at V and 5 bases at J; junction bases unmatched: 9. The CDR3 reads CASSSYRGQRNEQYF. As DNA, the CDR3 is TGTGCCAGCAGTTCCTACAGGGGGCAGAGAAACGAGCAGTACTTC.

V and J are TRBV30 and TRBJ1-4; D is ambiguous. Germline loops: CDR1 GTSNPN, CDR2 SVGIG (reference sequence). With 0 bases removed from V and 6 bases from J, the gap between germline ends came to 11 bases. The CDR3 contains 14 residues. This CDR3 is CAWSVDDWDEKLFF. CDR3 nucleotide sequence: TGTGCCTGGAGTGTCGACGACTGGGATGAAAAACTGTTTTTT.

V and J are TRBV5-1 and TRBJ2-1; TRBD2 might be the D (7 bases). The V gene's germline CDR1 is SGHRS and CDR2 YFSETQ. V was pared by 6 bases and J by 8 bases, with 24 bases between. The CDR3 runs 16 residues. The CDR3 is CASTVGAGAIWDEQFF. CDR3 coding DNA: TGCGCCAGCACGGTAGGGGCGGGGGCCATCTGGGATGAGCAGTTCTTC.

The chain is built from TRBV11-2 and TRBJ1-3; D may be TRBD1 (5 bases). Germline V CDR1 and CDR2: SGHAT, FQNNGV. CDR3 size: 16 residues. The V end lost 5 bases, the J end lost 2 bases, and 16 bases lay between the germline ends. CDR3 in amino acids: CASSLGIGGAGNTIYF. For the CDR3, the DNA is TGTGCCAGCAGCCTCGGGATCGGGGGGGCTGGAAACACCATATATTTT.

Only one count was recorded for this clone. CDR3 bases: TGTGCCAGCAGTTTCCCCTCCGACAGGGCTTCACCCCTCCACTTT. Translating gives CASSFPSDRASPLHF. V gene TRBV6-6 combines with J gene TRBJ1-6, with 7 bases matching TRBD1. This CDR3 has 15 residues. Germline CDR1 and CDR2: MNHNY and SVGAGI (reference sequence). V lost 4 bases, J lost 9 bases, and 9 bases stayed unmatched.

The chain is built from TRBV2 and TRBJ1-2; maybe TRBD1 (5 bases). V gave up 8 bases and J gave up 3 bases, with 13 bases separating them. The germline V gene has CDR1 SNHLY and CDR2 FYNNEI. This CDR3 has 13 amino acids. As DNA, the CDR3 is TGTGCCAGCGTCAGGGAAGCAGACTATGGCTACACCTTC. It is translated as CASVREADYGYTF.

The rearrangement joins TRBV11-1 to TRBJ1-2, with TRBD1 matching 7 bases. V was pared by 4 bases and J by 8 bases, with 4 bases of the junction left unmatched. The CDR3 loop spans 12 amino acids. The germline CDR1 and CDR2 sequences are SGHAT and FQDESV (reference sequence). CDR3 DNA sequence: TGTGCCAGCAGCTCGGACAGGCTCGGCTACACCTTC. Translation gives CASSSDRLGYTF.

The V and J genes are TRBV18 and TRBJ1-2; a weak D match, TRBD1 (6 bases). Trimming shortened V by 0 bases and J by 1 base, and 9 bases separated the two germline ends. The germline V gene has CDR1 KGHSH and CDR2 LQKENI. The CDR3 sequence is 15 residues long. Written as DNA, the CDR3 is TGTGCCAGCTCACCACCTTCAGGGGTTAACTATGGCTACACCTTC. Translating it yields CASSPPSGVNYGYTF.

V is TRBV5-1 and J is TRBJ2-7; the D is unclear. The CDR3 has 12 amino acids. V dropped 1 base and J dropped 5 bases, with 7 bases sitting between them. Per the germline V gene, CDR1 is SGHRS and CDR2 is YFSETQ. In nucleotides, the CDR3 is TGCGCCAGCAGCTTGCTCAGGAACGAGCAGTACTTC. Protein sequence: CASSLLRNEQYF.

The rearrangement uses TRBV11-3 and TRBJ1-6, with D possibly TRBD1 on 5 matching bases. The CDR3 has 14 residues. V shed 4 bases and J shed 6 bases, with 10 bases lying between them. Germline V gene data show CDR1 as SGHNT and CDR2 as YENEEA. The CDR3 here is CASSSHGGNSPLHF. The DNA of the CDR3 is TGTGCCAGCAGCTCCCACGGGGGTAATTCACCCCTCCACTTT.

The chain uses TRBV6-6 and TRBJ1-2; D is unresolved. Germline loops: CDR1 MNHNY, CDR2 SVGAGI (reference sequence). The V end lost 5 bases, the J end lost 3 bases, and 13 bases lay between the germline ends. CDR3 length equals 14 residues. The CDR3 here is CASSRRDIDYGYTF. Here the CDR3 DNA reads TGTGCCAGCAGTCGCCGCGACATAGACTATGGCTACACCTTC.

This chain uses TRBV11-1 with TRBJ2-5; 10 bases line up with TRBD2. The germline CDR1 and CDR2 sequences are SGHAT and FQDESV (reference sequence). V trimming: 5 bases; J trimming: 2 bases; junction bases outside the gene matches: 5. The CDR3 length is 15 residues. CDR3 region: CASSSLAGGQETQYF. In DNA form, the CDR3 reads TGTGCCAGCAGCAGCTTAGCGGGAGGTCAAGAGACCCAGTACTTC.

This chain links TRBV27 with TRBJ2-5, with 7 positions matching TRBD2. Per the germline V gene, CDR1 is MNHEY and CDR2 is SMNVEV (reference sequence). The ends lost 4 bases at V and 3 bases at J; junction bases unmatched: 11. CDR3 length equals 16 residues. The CDR3 DNA follows: TGTGCCAGCAGTTCTATGAGGGAGGGGAGGGAAGAGACCCAGTACTTC. This encodes CASSSMREGREETQYF.